The 26 T cell receptor beta chains below come from one sample, sequenced in a study of T cells expressing NK-cell markers. TCRdb reprocessed the 5' RACE reads; each CDR3 protein has one entry and no DNA is given. This listing includes around 100,000 distinct CDR3 sequences. Specimen: blood T cells: a sorted CD56 or NKG2C T cell subset, CD4+ or CD8+ T cells, or bulk PBMC T cells (not recorded which). The receptors stem from a woman between 18 and 70 years old in good health.

The chain uses TRBV4-3 and TRBJ2-1; TCRdb reports TRBD1, a call that lacks DNA to check it against. Per the germline V gene, CDR1 is LGHNA and CDR2 is YSLEER. The CDR3 runs to 16 residues. The CDR3 protein is CASSQEGPGSYNEQFF.

This rearrangement joins TRBV7-2 to TRBJ2-3; the D call of TRBD2 rests on TCRdb alone, since no DNA is present to check it. CDR3 size: 16 residues. The germline CDR1 and CDR2 sequences are SGHTA and FQGNSA. CDR3 amino acids: CASSSIGGLHTDTQYF. The whole variable domain, filled in from reference TRBV7-2 and TRBJ2-3, reads GAGVSQSPSNKVTEKGKDVELRCDPISGHTALYWYRQSLGQGLEFLIYFQGNSAPDKSGLPSDRFSAERTGGSVSTLTIQRTQQEDSAVYLCASSSIGGLHTDTQYFGPGTRLTVL.

This chain uses TRBV12-3 or TRBV12-4 with TRBJ2-3; TCRdb returns TRBD2, unconfirmable since there is no DNA. The length of the CDR3 is 17 residues. CDR3 in amino acids: CASSDPSSGGVGDTQYF.

The V and J genes are TRBV7-9 and TRBJ1-1. The germline gives CDR1 SEHNR, CDR2 FQNEAQ (reference sequence). The CDR3 is made up of 14 amino acids. CDR3 loop: CASRNIRVNTEAFF.

V is TRBV6-1 and J is TRBJ1-2; TCRdb's D call, TRBD1, is unchecked because there is no DNA. CDR3 size: 13 residues. Germline CDR1 and CDR2: MNHNS and SASEGT. The CDR3 is CASSAGLGYGYTF.

V and J are TRBV28 and TRBJ2-4; no DNA is available, so the TRBD2 call from TCRdb remains unchecked. CDR1 is MDHEN and CDR2 is SYDVKM in the germline V gene. The CDR3 is 16 amino acids. The CDR3 spells CASSPRPGTSRDIQYF.

V usage is TRBV5-6 and J usage is TRBJ1-1; no DNA is available, so the TRBD1 call from TCRdb remains unchecked. The CDR3 covers 18 residues. The germline CDR1 and CDR2 sequences are SGHDT and YYEEEE. CDR3 region: CASSFPRQGGGMTFEAFF.

The rearrangement uses TRBV11-2 and TRBJ1-1; absent DNA, TCRdb's TRBD1 call cannot be checked. Germline CDR1 SGHAT, CDR2 FQNNGV. CDR3 length equals 15 residues. The CDR3 here is CASSPLTGLSTEAFF.

The V call is TRBV6-2 or TRBV6-3, the J call TRBJ2-1. Germline loops: CDR1 MNHEY, CDR2 SVGEGT. The CDR3 contains 14 residues. CDR3 loop: CASSYDADYNEQFF.

This chain connects TRBV7-9 to TRBJ2-1; the TCRdb call, TRBD2, lacks DNA for checking. CDR1 is SEHNR and CDR2 is FQNEAQ in the germline V gene (reference sequence). This CDR3 contains 16 residues. CDR3 residues: CASSLDSSGIVGEQFF.

This chain links TRBV4-3 with TRBJ2-1; TCRdb selects TRBD1, and the lack of DNA leaves this call unchecked. There are 17 residues in the CDR3. Germline CDR1 reads LGHNA; CDR2 reads YSLEER. The CDR3 reads CASSLDWIRTGGNEQFF.

This rearrangement joins TRBV29-1 to TRBJ1-1. CDR3 length: 12 amino acids. Germline CDR1 reads SQVTM; CDR2 reads ANQGSEA. CDR3 region: CSVELPGVEAFF. Supplemented by reference TRBV29-1 and TRBJ1-1, the full variable domain reads SAVISQKPSRDICQRGTSLTIQCQVDSQVTMMFWYRQQPGQSLTLIATANQGSEATYESGFVIDKFPISRPNLTFSTLTVSNMSPEDSSIYLCSVELPGVEAFFGQGTRLTVV.

V and J are TRBV29-1 and TRBJ2-7. Per germline, CDR1 SQVTM and CDR2 ANQGSEA. There are 14 residues in the CDR3. The CDR3 here is CSVEDHGNNYEQYF.

This chain joins TRBV7-8 and TRBJ2-3. This CDR3 is 16 amino acids long. The germline gives CDR1 SGHVS, CDR2 FQNEAQ. CDR3 region: CASSLASAGGADTQYF.

V gene TRBV29-1 combines with J gene TRBJ2-3; the D gene TCRdb calls, TRBD2, cannot be checked with no DNA. CDR3 size: 14 residues. Germline values: CDR1 SQVTM, CDR2 ANQGSEA. The CDR3 reads CSVRTSGRQDTQYF.

The rearrangement joins TRBV29-1 to TRBJ2-7; lacking DNA, the TRBD2 call made by TCRdb goes unchecked. Germline V gene data show CDR1 as SQVTM and CDR2 as ANQGSEA. The CDR3 loop spans 13 amino acids. CDR3 residues: CSVELAGVYEQYF.

V usage is TRBV28 and J usage is TRBJ1-2; the TCRdb D gene call, TRBD1, has no DNA to confirm it. The CDR3 has 15 amino acids. Germline V gene sequence: CDR1 MDHEN, CDR2 SYDVKM. The chain's CDR3 is CASSPGPYANYGYTF.

The chain employs TRBV29-1 and TRBJ2-6. The CDR3 covers 14 residues. Germline V gene lookup returns CDR1 SQVTM and CDR2 ANQGSEA. This chain's CDR3 is CSVSPSPGANVLTF.

V usage is TRBV20-1 and J usage is TRBJ2-1. Germline V gene sequence: CDR1 DFQATT, CDR2 SNEGSKA (reference sequence). The CDR3 contains 11 residues. This chain's CDR3 is CSARDGYEQFF.

The chain has TRBV29-1 and TRBJ2-3. Germline V gene sequence: CDR1 SQVTM, CDR2 ANQGSEA. The CDR3 covers 12 residues. CDR3 sequence reads: CSVRSSSDTQYF.

The chain employs TRBV12-3 or TRBV12-4 and TRBJ1-1. This CDR3 has 16 residues. CDR3 sequence reads: CASSFSRAYMNTEAFF.

The J gene is TRBJ2-1, the V gene TRBV11-1; the TCRdb D gene call, TRBD2, has no DNA to confirm it. The CDR3 runs 19 residues. Germline V CDR1 and CDR2: SGHAT, FQDESV (reference sequence). This CDR3 is CASSPRGTSGRGSYNEQFF.

The gene calls are TRBV29-1 and TRBJ1-4; TCRdb reports TRBD1, a call that lacks DNA to check it against. This CDR3 region has 12 residues. The germline V gene encodes CDR1 SQVTM and CDR2 ANQGSEA. Here the CDR3 reads CSVESGVGKLFF. Variable domain in full (rest from reference TRBV29-1 and TRBJ1-4): SAVISQKPSRDICQRGTSLTIQCQVDSQVTMMFWYRQQPGQSLTLIATANQGSEATYESGFVIDKFPISRPNLTFSTLTVSNMSPEDSSIYLCSVESGVGKLFFGSGTQLSVL.

The J gene is TRBJ2-7, the V gene TRBV7-9; TCRdb's D gene call, TRBD1, goes unchecked for lack of DNA. There are 14 residues in the CDR3. CDR1 SEHNR and CDR2 FQNEAQ come from the germline V gene (reference sequence). The CDR3 here is CASSGWDRVSEQYF.

The chain has TRBV6-2 or TRBV6-3 and TRBJ2-2. The CDR3 is 14 residues long. CDR1 is MNHEY and CDR2 is SVGEGT in the germline V gene. CDR3 protein: CASTAASHTGELFF.

The V call is TRBV7-9, the J call TRBJ1-1; TCRdb proposes TRBD1, but this gene call is untestable without DNA. This CDR3 spans 15 amino acids. The germline V gene has CDR1 SEHNR and CDR2 FQNEAQ (reference sequence). CDR3 amino acids: CASSLRTGGDTEAFF.